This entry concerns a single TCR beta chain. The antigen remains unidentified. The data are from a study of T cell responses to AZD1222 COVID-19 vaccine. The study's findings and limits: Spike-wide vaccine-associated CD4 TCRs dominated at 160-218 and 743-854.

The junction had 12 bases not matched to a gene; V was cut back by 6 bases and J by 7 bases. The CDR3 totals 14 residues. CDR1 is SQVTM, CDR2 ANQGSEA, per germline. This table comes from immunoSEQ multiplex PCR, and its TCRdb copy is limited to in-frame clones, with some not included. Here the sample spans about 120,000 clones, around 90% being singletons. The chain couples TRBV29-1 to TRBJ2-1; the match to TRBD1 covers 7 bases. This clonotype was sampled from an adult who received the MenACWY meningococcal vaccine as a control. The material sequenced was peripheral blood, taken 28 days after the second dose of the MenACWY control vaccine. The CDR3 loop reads CSVGGQGVWNEQFF. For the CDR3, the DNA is TGCAGCGTCGGTGGGCAGGGGGTATGGAATGAGCAGTTCTTC.